This entry features one TCR beta chain sequence. Its antigen remains unknown. These data belong to a study of Ad26.COV2.S vaccination and SARS-CoV-2 variants. Findings and limits, study-wide: Analyses that measured TCR breadth and depth may have underestimated total T cell responses.

The V gene's germline CDR1 is SGHVS and CDR2 FNYEAQ. The CDR3 is 16 amino acids. Germline trimming cut 0 bases from V and 0 bases from J; bases unmatched to any gene: 3. The method was immunoSEQ multiplex PCR; TCRdb's version includes in-frame clones alone and lacks a portion of them. The sample contains more than 300,000 clones, around 89% of which appear only once. Treatment in this sample: roughly 18 received Ad26.COV2.S at low or high dose, single or two shots; 5 received placebo; per-sample allocation not given. Day 63 after the first injection of vaccine or placebo was the sampling time. An Ad26 vector carrying the Wuhan-strain SARS-CoV-2 spike served as the vaccine.

Sequenced here: peripheral blood, sampled in a trial of Ad26.COV2.S vaccine versus placebo. The chain couples TRBV7-6 to TRBJ1-2, with 8 bases that match TRBD1. The receptor's source is a person between 18 and 59 years old who received the Ad26.COV2.S COVID-19 vaccine or a placebo. This CDR3 is CASSLADRGANYGYTF. CDR3 bases: TGTGCCAGCAGCTTAGCAGACAGGGGTGCTAACTATGGCTACACCTTC.